This T cell receptor (beta chain) was sequenced for a study of cytomegalovirus exposure and HLA in healthy donors. The CDR3 covers 15 residues. CDR1 SEHNR and CDR2 FQNEAQ come from the germline V gene (reference sequence). Germline trimming cut 5 bases from V and 6 bases from J; bases unmatched to any gene: 6. The PCR used 60 Vbeta and 13 Jbeta primers. Clones were read by immunoSEQ multiplex PCR, and TCRdb kept only the in-frame ones, dropping some. Altogether about 150,000 clones are present, roughly 62% being singletons, with the ten largest covering 4% to 5.5%. The sequence was collected from a man in his sixties in good health and CMV-seronegative. Sequencing was done on a sample of PBMCs. This chain uses TRBV7-9 with TRBJ1-5; 11 bases are a match to TRBD1. The CDR3 DNA is TGTGCCAGCAGCAGGGGGGGGACAGGGGGTCAGCCCCAGCATTTT. Its protein is CASSRGGTGGQPQHF.